The T cell receptor (beta chain) described here comes from a study of T cell responses to AZD1222 COVID-19 vaccine. Across the whole study: Second-dose schedules of about 4 or about 12 weeks were combined.

The CDR3 is made up of 14 amino acids. The germline gives CDR1 SNHLY, CDR2 FYNNEI. V lost 5 bases and J lost 6; bases outside the gene matches: 7. As to this clone: Its antigen is undetermined.

Study-level findings and limits: When two AZD1222 doses had been given, Spike-specific TCR breadth and depth rose. Possibly, clonal diversity was underestimated; donors were largely white British and included more females. Recipients of AZD1222 seropositive at baseline numbered only five or six.

Clones were sequenced by immunoSEQ multiplex PCR, and TCRdb holds only the in-frame ones, with some missing. The sample records under 150,000 clones, approximately 90% being singletons. The chain recombines TRBV2 with TRBJ1-5; 7 bases fit TRBD1. The clonotype comes from an adult in good health. Sequenced here: peripheral blood, sampled on day 0 of AZD1222 vaccination. The CDR3 reads CASSMRQGGQPQHF. The CDR3 region has the DNA TGTGCCAGCAGTATGAGACAGGGAGGTCAGCCCCAGCATTTT. Combining the CDR3 with reference TRBV2 and TRBJ1-5 gives the whole variable domain EPEVTQTPSHQVTQMGQEVILRCVPISNHLYFYWYRQILGQKVEFLVSFYNNEISEKSEIFDDQFSVERPDGSNFTLKIRSTKLEDSAMYFCASSMRQGGQPQHFGDGTRLSIL.